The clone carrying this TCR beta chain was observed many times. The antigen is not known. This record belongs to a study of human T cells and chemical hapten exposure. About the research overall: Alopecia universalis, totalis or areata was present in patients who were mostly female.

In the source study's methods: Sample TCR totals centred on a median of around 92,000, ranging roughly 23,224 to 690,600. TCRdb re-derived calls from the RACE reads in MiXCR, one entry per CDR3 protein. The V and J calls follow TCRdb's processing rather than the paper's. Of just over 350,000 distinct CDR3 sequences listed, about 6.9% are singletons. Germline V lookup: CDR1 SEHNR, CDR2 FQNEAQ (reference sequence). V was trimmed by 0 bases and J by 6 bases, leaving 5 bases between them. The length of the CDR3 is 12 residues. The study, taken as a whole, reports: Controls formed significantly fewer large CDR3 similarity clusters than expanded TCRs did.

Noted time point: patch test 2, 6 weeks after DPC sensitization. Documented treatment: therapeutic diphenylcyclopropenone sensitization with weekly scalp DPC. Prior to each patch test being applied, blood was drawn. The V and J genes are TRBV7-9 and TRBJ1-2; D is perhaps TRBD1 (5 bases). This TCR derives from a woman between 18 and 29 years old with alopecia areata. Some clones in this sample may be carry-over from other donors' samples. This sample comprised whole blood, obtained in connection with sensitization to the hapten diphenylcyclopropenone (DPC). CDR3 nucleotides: TGTGCCAGCAGCTTAGCCAGGGATGGCTACACCTTC. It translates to CASSLARDGYTF.